The 2 T cell receptor beta chains below were found in one sample sequenced in a study of blood T cells in healthy people across ages. The use of a sample-barcoded 5' primer and a J-beta primer mix characterized a second PCR of about 7 to 12 cycles. TCRdb reanalysed the 5' RACE reads using MiXCR and keeps one entry per CDR3 protein. The data hold some 1.1 million distinct CDR3 sequences, with less than 45% observed a single time. The sample taken for sequencing was blood. These TCRs come from a man between 18 and 29 years old in good health.

This clonotype was seen many times. The gene calls are TRBV7-9 and TRBJ2-1; possible D gene TRBD2, 5 bases. The CDR3 length is 15 residues. Germline assignment: CDR1 SEHNR and CDR2 FQNEAQ (reference sequence). Trimming pared 3 bases from V and 10 bases from J, leaving 19 bases between. Written as DNA, the CDR3 is TGTGCCAGCAGCTTTTTAGAGGGCGGAAAAGGAGAGCAGTTCTTC. Translated: CASSFLEGGKGEQFF.

The gene calls are TRBV4-2 and TRBJ1-2; D is unclear. The CDR3 has 14 amino acids. Trimming left V 4 bases short and J 0 bases short, with 9 bases between. Germline V gene data show CDR1 as LGHNA and CDR2 as YNFKEQ. CDR3 sequence: CASSPSMANYGYTF. The CDR3 DNA follows: TGTGCCAGCAGCCCCTCTATGGCTAACTATGGCTACACCTTC.